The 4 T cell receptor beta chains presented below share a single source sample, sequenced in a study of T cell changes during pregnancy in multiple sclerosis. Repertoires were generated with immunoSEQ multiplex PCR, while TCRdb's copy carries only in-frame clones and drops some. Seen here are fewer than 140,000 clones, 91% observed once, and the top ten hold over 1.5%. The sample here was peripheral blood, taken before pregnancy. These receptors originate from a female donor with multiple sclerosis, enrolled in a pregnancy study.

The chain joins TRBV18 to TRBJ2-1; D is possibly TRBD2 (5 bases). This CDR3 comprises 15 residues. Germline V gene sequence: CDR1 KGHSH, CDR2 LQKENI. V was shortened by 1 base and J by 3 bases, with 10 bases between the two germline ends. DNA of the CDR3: TGTGCCAGCTCACCACAGGCGAGGGACTACAATGAGCAGTTCTTC. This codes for CASSPQARDYNEQFF.

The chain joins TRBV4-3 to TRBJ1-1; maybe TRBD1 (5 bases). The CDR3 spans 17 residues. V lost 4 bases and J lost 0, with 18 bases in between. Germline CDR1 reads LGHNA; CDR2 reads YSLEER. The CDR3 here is CASSLWPGQGLNTEAFF. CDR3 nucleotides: TGCGCCAGCAGCCTTTGGCCCGGACAAGGGTTGAACACTGAAGCTTTCTTT.

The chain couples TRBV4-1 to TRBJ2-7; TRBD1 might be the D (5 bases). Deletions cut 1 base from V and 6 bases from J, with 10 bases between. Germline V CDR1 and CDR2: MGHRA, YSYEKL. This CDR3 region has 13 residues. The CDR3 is CASSQVGASEQYF. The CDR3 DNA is TGCGCCAGCAGCCAAGTTGGGGCCTCCGAGCAGTACTTC.

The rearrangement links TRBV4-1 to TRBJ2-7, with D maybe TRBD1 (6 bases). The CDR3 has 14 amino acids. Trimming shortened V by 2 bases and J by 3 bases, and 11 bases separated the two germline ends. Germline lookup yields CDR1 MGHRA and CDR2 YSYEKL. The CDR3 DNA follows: TGCGCCAGCAGCCAAAAACAGGGAGTCTACGAGCAGTACTTC. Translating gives CASSQKQGVYEQYF.